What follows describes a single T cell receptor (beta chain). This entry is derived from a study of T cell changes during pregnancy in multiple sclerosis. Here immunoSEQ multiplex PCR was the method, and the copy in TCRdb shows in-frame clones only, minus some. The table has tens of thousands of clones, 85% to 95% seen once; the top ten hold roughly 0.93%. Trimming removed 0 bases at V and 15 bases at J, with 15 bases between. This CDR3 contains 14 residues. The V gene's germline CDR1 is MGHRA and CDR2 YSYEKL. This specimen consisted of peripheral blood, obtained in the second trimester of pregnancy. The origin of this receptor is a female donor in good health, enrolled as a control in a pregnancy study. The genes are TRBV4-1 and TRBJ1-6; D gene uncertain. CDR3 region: CASSQDPPGGYLHF. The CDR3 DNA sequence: TGCGCCAGCAGCCAAGATCCCCCGGGAGGGTACCTCCACTTT.